These 19 T cell receptor beta chains were all obtained from the same sample, sequenced in a study of metastatic and nonmetastatic thyroid tumors. TCRdb reanalyzed the PCR reads with MiXCR. The sample has tens of thousands of clones; about 15% are singletons. All patients were untreated before thyroid surgery. The sequenced sample consisted of blood. All receptors come from a female donor with papillary thyroid cancer or a benign thyroid nodule (not recorded which). Some clones in this sample may be carry-over from other donors' samples.

This chain uses TRBV4-1 with TRBJ2-3; 8 bases fit TRBD1. This CDR3 comprises 14 residues. In germline, CDR1 is MGHRA, CDR2 YSYEKL. The J segment lost 4 bases and the V segment lost 4 bases, leaving 4 bases of the junction unmatched. The CDR3 nucleotides read TGCGCCAGCAGCCGGACAGGGAACGCAGATACGCAGTATTTT. This encodes CASSRTGNADTQYF.

This clone showed up many times. The chain is built from TRBV10-3 and TRBJ1-2, with D perhaps matching TRBD1 (6 bases). Germline V gives CDR1 ENHRY, CDR2 SYGVKD. The CDR3 contains 15 residues. V lost 8 bases, J lost 5 bases, and 21 bases lay in between. CDR3 sequence reads: CAIYPGTPGRYGYTF. The CDR3 DNA reads as TGTGCCATCTATCCCGGGACACCGGGACGATATGGCTACACCTTC.

V gene TRBV30 combines with J gene TRBJ1-5; D call uncertain. Between the trimmed V and J ends, which lost 0 bases and 1 base, there was a span of 7 bases. Germline V gives CDR1 GTSNPN, CDR2 SVGIG (reference sequence). The CDR3 runs to 14 residues. CDR3 residues: CAWSVGNSNQPQHF. The CDR3 DNA follows: TGTGCCTGGAGTGTGGGGAACAGCAATCAGCCCCAGCATTTT.

This clone was seen repeatedly, ten times or more. V is TRBV6-5 and J is TRBJ2-3; D may match TRBD1 or TRBD2 (5 bases each). Between the trimmed V and J ends, which lost 2 bases and 5 bases, there was a span of 14 bases. The CDR3 spans 15 residues. Germline V CDR1 and CDR2: MNHEY, SVGAGI. The CDR3 sequence is CASSYGGSAGDTQYF. The CDR3 bases are TGTGCCAGCAGTTACGGGGGTTCGGCCGGAGATACGCAGTATTTT.

The chain couples TRBV5-6 to TRBJ2-1; the D gene is possibly TRBD1 (6 bases). CDR3 length equals 16 residues. The germline CDR1 and CDR2 sequences are SGHDT and YYEEEE. V lost 0 bases, J lost 7 bases, and 17 bases lay in between. The chain's CDR3 is CASSLVDTQTGNEQFF. The CDR3 coding sequence is TGTGCCAGCAGCTTGGTGGACACCCAAACAGGGAATGAGCAGTTCTTC.

This clone was recorded many times. This rearrangement joins TRBV28 to TRBJ1-5; D might be TRBD1 (6 bases). Germline-derived CDR1 and CDR2 are MDHEN and SYDVKM. V dropped 5 bases and J dropped 0 bases, with 23 bases sitting between them. This CDR3 spans 19 amino acids. The CDR3 DNA sequence: TGTGCCAGCAGTGGGGCCGGACAGCAAGTCGATTATAGCAATCAGCCCCAGCATTTT. This sequence encodes CASSGAGQQVDYSNQPQHF.

The chain uses TRBV11-2 and TRBJ2-7, with 8 positions matching TRBD1. Trimming removed 5 bases from V and 2 bases from J; junction bases left unmatched: 8. The CDR3 has 15 amino acids. Germline CDR1 reads SGHAT; CDR2 reads FQNNGV. The CDR3 loop is CASSAGQGETYEQYF. CDR3 in DNA: TGTGCCAGCAGCGCTGGACAGGGTGAGACCTACGAGCAGTACTTC.

The sample holds many counts of this clone. The chain carries TRBV28 and TRBJ2-7, with TRBD2 matching 7 bases. CDR1 and CDR2 (germline): MDHEN, SYDVKM. V lost 6 bases to trimming and J lost 2 bases; unmatched junction nucleotides: 4. The CDR3 is 13 residues long. This CDR3 is CASSTSVPYEQYF. The CDR3 region has the DNA TGTGCCAGCAGCACTAGCGTGCCCTACGAGCAGTACTTC. Supplemented by reference TRBV28 and TRBJ2-7, the full variable domain reads DVKVTQSSRYLVKRTGEKVFLECVQDMDHENMFWYRQDPGLGLRLIYFSYDVKMKEKGDIPEGYSVSREKKERFSLILESASTNQTSMYLCASSTSVPYEQYFGPGTRLTVT.

With regard to this clone: A much larger clone sits a single nucleotide away, making a read error possible. The chain links TRBV5-1 to TRBJ2-7; TRBD2 is a possible D gene (6 bases). The CDR3 is made up of 14 amino acids. CDR1 is SGHRS, CDR2 YFSETQ, per germline. The germline V and J ends were trimmed by 2 bases and 3 bases, with 12 bases remaining between them. The CDR3 bases are TGCGCCAGCAGCTTTTCGGGAGAGGTCTACGAGCAGTACTTC. It translates to CASSFSGEVYEQYF.

This clone was seen repeatedly, ten times or more. The rearrangement links TRBV7-2 to TRBJ1-2; weak D call: TRBD1 (6 bases). This CDR3 is 15 amino acids long. The V gene's germline CDR1 is SGHTA and CDR2 FQGNSA. Trimming took 0 bases from V and 4 from J, leaving 12 bases between them. CDR3 sequence (DNA): TGTGCCAGCAGCTTAGCGGAGGGGGTGGTCTATGGCTACACCTTC. Its translation: CASSLAEGVVYGYTF.

Ten or more counts support this clone. J is TRBJ2-5 and V is TRBV7-2, with D uncertain. The CDR3 runs 14 residues. Germline V gene lookup returns CDR1 SGHTA and CDR2 FQGNSA. V was shortened by 1 base and J by 2 bases, with 8 bases between the two germline ends. The CDR3 is CASSLGRLQETQYF. The CDR3 region has the DNA TGTGCCAGCAGCTTAGGACGGTTACAAGAGACCCAGTACTTC. Full variable domain (remainder filled in from reference TRBV7-2 and TRBJ2-5): GAGVSQSPSNKVTEKGKDVELRCDPISGHTALYWYRQSLGQGLEFLIYFQGNSAPDKSGLPSDRFSAERTGGSVSTLTIQRTQQEDSAVYLCASSLGRLQETQYFGPGTRLLVL.

This clone has ten or more counts. The V call is TRBV5-1, the J call TRBJ2-3; 7 bases are shared with TRBD1. The CDR3 is 15 residues long. CDR1 is SGHRS, CDR2 YFSETQ, per germline. J was trimmed by 3 bases and V by 4 bases; bases with no gene match: 8. The CDR3 region has the DNA TGCGCCAGCAGCGAGAAGACAGGGTCGACAGATACGCAGTATTTT. Translated: CASSEKTGSTDTQYF. The full variable domain, with the rest looked up from reference TRBV5-1 and TRBJ2-3, is KAGVTQTPRYLIKTRGQQVTLSCSPISGHRSVSWYQQTPGQGLQFLFEYFSETQRNKGNFPGRFSGRQFSNSRSEMNVSTLELGDSALYLCASSEKTGSTDTQYFGPGTRLTVL.

The chain joins TRBV20-1 to TRBJ2-7; D not certain. V lost 3 bases to trimming and J lost 4 bases, with 7 bases between them. CDR1 DFQATT and CDR2 SNEGSKA come from the germline V gene (reference sequence). The length of the CDR3 is 11 residues. As DNA, the CDR3 is TGCAGTGCTAGGAGTGGGTACGAGCAGTACTTC. This sequence encodes CSARSGYEQYF.

In this sample, this clone turned up many times. The genes are TRBV7-2 and TRBJ1-2; no clear D. Trimming stripped 4 bases from V and 8 bases from J, with 20 bases between. The CDR3 contains 15 residues. CDR1 SGHTA and CDR2 FQGNSA come from the germline V gene. This CDR3 is CASSSSGQSPEGYTF. In nucleotides, the CDR3 is TGTGCCAGCAGCTCGTCTGGGCAGTCCCCCGAGGGCTACACCTTC.

The CDR3 sequence is CASSVLGRVEETQYF. For the CDR3, the DNA is TGCGCCAGCAGCGTTTTGGGTAGGGTAGAAGAGACCCAGTACTTC. The chain links TRBV5-1 to TRBJ2-5, with unresolved D. Trimming cost V 4 bases and J 3 bases, with 16 bases left between them. This CDR3 region has 15 residues. The V gene's germline CDR1 is SGHRS and CDR2 YFSETQ.

This clone showed up just a few times. The chain has TRBV27 and TRBJ1-2, with TRBD1 matching over 11 bases. Trimming took 4 bases from V and 1 from J; bases not matched to a gene: 14. This CDR3 region has 19 residues. Germline values: CDR1 MNHEY, CDR2 SMNVEV (reference sequence). The CDR3 DNA follows: TGTGCCAGCAGTTCCCCGCAGAGGGGGACAGGGGGATATAACTATGGCTACACCTTC. The encoded protein is CASSSPQRGTGGYNYGYTF.

Concerning this clone: A much larger clone lies a single base off, so this may be a read error. J is TRBJ1-6 and V is TRBV28; D uncertain. The ends were cut back, 8 bases at V and 9 bases at J, with 20 bases in the middle. The CDR3 has 15 amino acids. Germline CDR1 is MDHEN and CDR2 is SYDVKM. This CDR3 is CASGTPGWGGSPLHF. CDR3 DNA: TGTGCCAGCGGTACGCCGGGGTGGGGAGGTTCACCCCTCCACTTT.

This clone was found many times. V usage is TRBV6-1 and J usage is TRBJ1-4; 8 bases align to TRBD1. This CDR3 contains 18 residues. With 8 bases clipped from V and 3 bases from J, the junction kept 17 bases outside the gene matches. Per germline, CDR1 MNHNS and CDR2 SASEGT. CDR3 amino acids: CASGYRQGSPLANEKLFF. The CDR3 region has the DNA TGTGCCAGCGGCTACCGACAGGGGTCCCCCTTGGCTAATGAAAAACTGTTTTTT.

This clone was counted at least ten times. The CDR3 sequence is CASSIDGQGATPLHF. The CDR3 region has the DNA TGTGCCAGTAGTATAGATGGGCAGGGCGCAACACCCCTCCACTTT. The V call is TRBV19, the J call TRBJ1-6; tentative D call: TRBD1 (5 bases). V lost 0 bases and J lost 11, with 14 bases in between. This CDR3 region has 15 residues. CDR1 LNHDA and CDR2 SQIVND come from the germline V gene (reference sequence).